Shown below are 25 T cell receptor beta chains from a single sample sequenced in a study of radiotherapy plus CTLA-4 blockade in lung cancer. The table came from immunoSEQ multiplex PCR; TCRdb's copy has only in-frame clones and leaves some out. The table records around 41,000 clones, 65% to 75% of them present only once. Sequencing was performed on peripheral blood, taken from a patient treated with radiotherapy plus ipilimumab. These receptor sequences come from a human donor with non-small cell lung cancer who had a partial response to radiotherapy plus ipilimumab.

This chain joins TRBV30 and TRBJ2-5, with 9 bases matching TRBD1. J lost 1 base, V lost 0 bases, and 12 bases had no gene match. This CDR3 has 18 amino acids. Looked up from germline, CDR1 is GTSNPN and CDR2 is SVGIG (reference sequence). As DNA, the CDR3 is TGTGCCTGGAGTGTACTGGGGGCCGGGACAGGGTCCCAAGAGACCCAGTACTTC. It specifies CAWSVLGAGTGSQETQYF.

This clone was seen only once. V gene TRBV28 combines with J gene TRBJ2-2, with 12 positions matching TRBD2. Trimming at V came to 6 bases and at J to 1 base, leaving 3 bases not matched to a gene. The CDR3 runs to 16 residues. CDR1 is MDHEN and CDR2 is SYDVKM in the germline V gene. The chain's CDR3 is CASRPGLAGNTGELFF. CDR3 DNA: TGTGCCAGCAGACCGGGACTAGCGGGGAACACCGGGGAGCTGTTTTTT.

The CDR3 loop reads CASSELAGSYNEQFF. The CDR3 DNA follows: TGTGCCAGCAGTGAACTAGCGGGTAGCTACAATGAGCAGTTCTTC. V usage is TRBV2 and J usage is TRBJ2-1; 8 positions agree with TRBD2. From germline, CDR1 is SNHLY and CDR2 FYNNEI. V was pared by 2 bases and J by 3 bases, with 3 bases of the junction left unmatched. The CDR3 covers 15 residues.

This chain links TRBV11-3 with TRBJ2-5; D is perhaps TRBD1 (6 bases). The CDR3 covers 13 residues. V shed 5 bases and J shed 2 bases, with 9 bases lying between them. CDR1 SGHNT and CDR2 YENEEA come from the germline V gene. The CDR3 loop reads CASSRDTQETQYF. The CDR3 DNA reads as TGTGCCAGCAGCCGGGACACTCAAGAGACCCAGTACTTC.

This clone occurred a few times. The DNA for the CDR3 is TGTGCCAGCAGTGCGCGGGAGGGCCCCTACAATGAGCAGTTCTTC. Its translation is CASSAREGPYNEQFF. V usage is TRBV6-4 and J usage is TRBJ2-1, with 9 nucleotides matching TRBD2. The germline V gene has CDR1 MRHNA and CDR2 SNTAGT. CDR3 size: 15 residues. The junction had 3 bases not matched to a gene; V was cut back by 4 bases and J by 2 bases.

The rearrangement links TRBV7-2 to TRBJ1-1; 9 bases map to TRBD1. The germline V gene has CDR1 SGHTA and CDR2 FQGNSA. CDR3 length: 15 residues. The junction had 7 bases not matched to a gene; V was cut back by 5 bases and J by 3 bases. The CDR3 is CASSRRTGADTEAFF. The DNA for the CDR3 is TGTGCCAGCAGCCGACGGACAGGGGCAGACACTGAAGCTTTCTTT.

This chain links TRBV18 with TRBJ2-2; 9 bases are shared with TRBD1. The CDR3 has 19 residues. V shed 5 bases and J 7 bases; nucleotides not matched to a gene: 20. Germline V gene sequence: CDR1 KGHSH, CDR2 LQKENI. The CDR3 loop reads CASSFRIPSGTGMDGELFF. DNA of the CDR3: TGTGCCAGCTCATTCAGGATCCCATCCGGGACAGGGATGGACGGGGAGCTGTTTTTT.

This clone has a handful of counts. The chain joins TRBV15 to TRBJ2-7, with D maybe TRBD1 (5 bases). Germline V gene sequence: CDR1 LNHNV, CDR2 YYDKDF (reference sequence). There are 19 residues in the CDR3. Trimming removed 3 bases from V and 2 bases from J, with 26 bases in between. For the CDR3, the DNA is TGTGCCACCAGCAGCGAAAGTTCGAAGTGGCTGGGGCCAGCCTACGAGCAGTACTTC. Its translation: CATSSESSKWLGPAYEQYF. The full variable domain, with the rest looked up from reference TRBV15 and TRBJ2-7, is DAMVIQNPRYQVTQFGKPVTLSCSQTLNHNVMYWYQQKSSQAPKLLFHYYDKDFNNEADTPDNFQSRRPNTSFCFLDIRSPGLGDTAMYLCATSSESSKWLGPAYEQYFGPGTRLTVT.

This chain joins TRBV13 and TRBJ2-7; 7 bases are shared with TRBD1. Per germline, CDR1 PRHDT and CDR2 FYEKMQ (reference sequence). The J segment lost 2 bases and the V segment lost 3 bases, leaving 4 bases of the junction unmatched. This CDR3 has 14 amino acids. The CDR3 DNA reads TGTGCCAGCAGCTTGAGACAGGGTACCTACGAGCAGTACTTC. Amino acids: CASSLRQGTYEQYF. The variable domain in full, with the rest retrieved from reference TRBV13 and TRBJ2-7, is AAGVIQSPRHLIKEKRETATLKCYPIPRHDTVYWYQQGPGQDPQFLISFYEKMQSDKGSIPDRFSAQQFSDYHSELNMSSLELGDSALYFCASSLRQGTYEQYFGPGTRLTVT.

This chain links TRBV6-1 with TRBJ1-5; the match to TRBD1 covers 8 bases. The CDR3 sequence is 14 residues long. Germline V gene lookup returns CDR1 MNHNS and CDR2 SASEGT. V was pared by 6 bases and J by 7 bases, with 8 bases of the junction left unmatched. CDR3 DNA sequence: TGTGCCAGCAGACCCGGACAGGGTTTACAGCCCCAGCATTTT. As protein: CASRPGQGLQPQHF.

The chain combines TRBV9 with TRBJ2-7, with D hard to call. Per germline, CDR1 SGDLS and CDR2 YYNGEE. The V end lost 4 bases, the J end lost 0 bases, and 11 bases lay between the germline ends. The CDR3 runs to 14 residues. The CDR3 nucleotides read TGTGCCAGCAGCCCCTATACGTACTCCTACGAGCAGTACTTC. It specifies CASSPYTYSYEQYF.

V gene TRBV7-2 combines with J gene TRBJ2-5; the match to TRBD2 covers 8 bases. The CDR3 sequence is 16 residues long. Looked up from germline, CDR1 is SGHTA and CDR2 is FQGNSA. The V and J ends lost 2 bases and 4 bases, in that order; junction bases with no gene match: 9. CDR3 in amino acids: CASSLKFRGGPETQYF. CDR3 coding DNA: TGTGCCAGCAGCTTAAAGTTTCGGGGGGGGCCAGAGACCCAGTACTTC.

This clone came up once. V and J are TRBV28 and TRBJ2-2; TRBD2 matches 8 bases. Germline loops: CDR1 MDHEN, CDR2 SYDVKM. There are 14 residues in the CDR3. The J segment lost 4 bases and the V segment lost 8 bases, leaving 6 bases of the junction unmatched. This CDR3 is CASDTGTSTGELFF. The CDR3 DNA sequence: TGTGCCAGCGATACCGGGACTAGCACCGGGGAGCTGTTTTTT.

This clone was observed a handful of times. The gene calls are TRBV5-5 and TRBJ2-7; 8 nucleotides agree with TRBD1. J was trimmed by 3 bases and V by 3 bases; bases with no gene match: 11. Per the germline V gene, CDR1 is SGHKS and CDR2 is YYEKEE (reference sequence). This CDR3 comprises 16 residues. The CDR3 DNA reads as TGTGCCAGCAGCTCAACACCGGGACAGGCTGACTACGAGCAGTACTTC. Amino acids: CASSSTPGQADYEQYF.

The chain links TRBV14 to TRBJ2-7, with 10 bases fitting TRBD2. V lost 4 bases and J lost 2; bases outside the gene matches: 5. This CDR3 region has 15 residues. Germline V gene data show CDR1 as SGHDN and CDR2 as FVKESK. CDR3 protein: CASSPWTSGTYEQYF. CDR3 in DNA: TGTGCCAGCAGCCCCTGGACTAGCGGTACCTACGAGCAGTACTTC.

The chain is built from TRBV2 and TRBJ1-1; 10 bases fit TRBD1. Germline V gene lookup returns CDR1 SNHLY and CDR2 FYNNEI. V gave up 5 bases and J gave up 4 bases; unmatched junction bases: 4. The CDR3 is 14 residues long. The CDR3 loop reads CASSSWTGGTEAFF. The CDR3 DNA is TGTGCCAGCAGTTCATGGACAGGGGGCACTGAAGCTTTCTTT.

CDR3 protein: CASSLGAGAENGYTF. As DNA, the CDR3 is TGTGCCAGCAGCTTAGGGGCGGGGGCGGAGAATGGCTACACCTTC. This chain uses TRBV11-2 with TRBJ1-2, with a weak D call TRBD1 (6 bases). The V end was cut by 1 base, the J end by 6 bases, with 15 bases between. Germline lookup yields CDR1 SGHAT and CDR2 FQNNGV. CDR3 length equals 15 residues.

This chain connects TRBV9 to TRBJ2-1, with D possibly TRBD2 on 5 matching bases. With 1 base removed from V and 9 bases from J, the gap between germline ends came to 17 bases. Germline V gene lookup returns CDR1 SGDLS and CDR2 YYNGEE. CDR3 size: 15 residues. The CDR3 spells CASSVQDSRVGEQFF. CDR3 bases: TGTGCCAGCAGCGTACAGGACTCCCGAGTGGGTGAGCAGTTCTTC. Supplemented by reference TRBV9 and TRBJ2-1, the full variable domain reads DSGVTQTPKHLITATGQRVTLRCSPRSGDLSVYWYQQSLDQGLQFLIQYYNGEERAKGNILERFSAQQFPDLHSELNLSSLELGDSALYFCASSVQDSRVGEQFFGPGTRLTVL.

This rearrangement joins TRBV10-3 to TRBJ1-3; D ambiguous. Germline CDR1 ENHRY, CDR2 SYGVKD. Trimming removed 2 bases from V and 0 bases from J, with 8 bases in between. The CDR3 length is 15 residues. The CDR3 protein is CAISEDGDSGNTIYF. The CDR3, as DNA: TGTGCCATCAGTGAGGACGGAGACTCTGGAAACACCATATATTTT.

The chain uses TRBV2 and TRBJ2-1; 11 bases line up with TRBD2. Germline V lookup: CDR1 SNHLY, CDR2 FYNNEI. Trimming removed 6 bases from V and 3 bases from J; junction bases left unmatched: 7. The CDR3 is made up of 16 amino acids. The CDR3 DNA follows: TGTGCCAGCAGGAGGACTAGCGGGCTCCACTACAATGAGCAGTTCTTC. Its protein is CASRRTSGLHYNEQFF.

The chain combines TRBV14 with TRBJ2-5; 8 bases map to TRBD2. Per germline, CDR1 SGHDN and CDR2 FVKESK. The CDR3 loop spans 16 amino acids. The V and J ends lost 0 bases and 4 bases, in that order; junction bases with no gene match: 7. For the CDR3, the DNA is TGTGCCAGCAGCCAAGAACTGGGGGGACTAGGAGAGACCCAGTACTTC. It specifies CASSQELGGLGETQYF.

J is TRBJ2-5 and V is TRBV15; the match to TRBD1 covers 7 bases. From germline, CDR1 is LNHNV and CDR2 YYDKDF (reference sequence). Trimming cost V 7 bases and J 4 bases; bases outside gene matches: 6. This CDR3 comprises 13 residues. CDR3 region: CATTVGGLETQYF. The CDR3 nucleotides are TGTGCCACCACCGTAGGGGGCTTAGAGACCCAGTACTTC.

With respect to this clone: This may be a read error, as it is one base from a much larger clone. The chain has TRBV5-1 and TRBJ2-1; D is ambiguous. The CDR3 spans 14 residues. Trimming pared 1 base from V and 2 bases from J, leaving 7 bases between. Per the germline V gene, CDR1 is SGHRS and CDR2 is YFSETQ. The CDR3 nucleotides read TGCGCCAGCAGCTTGAAGAGTCCCTACAATGAGCAGTTCTTC. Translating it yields CASSLKSPYNEQFF.

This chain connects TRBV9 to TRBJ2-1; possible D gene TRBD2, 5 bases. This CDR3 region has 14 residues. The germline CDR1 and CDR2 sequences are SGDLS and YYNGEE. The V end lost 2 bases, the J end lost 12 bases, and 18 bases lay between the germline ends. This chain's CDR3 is CASSVGVGSDGQFF. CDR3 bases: TGTGCCAGCAGCGTGGGAGTAGGATCAGATGGGCAGTTCTTC. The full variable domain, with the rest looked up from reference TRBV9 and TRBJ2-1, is DSGVTQTPKHLITATGQRVTLRCSPRSGDLSVYWYQQSLDQGLQFLIQYYNGEERAKGNILERFSAQQFPDLHSELNLSSLELGDSALYFCASSVGVGSDGQFFGPGTRLTVL.

The DNA for the CDR3 is TGTGCCAGTAGCCTGCGGGCAGACAATGAGCAGTTCTTC. It translates to CASSLRADNEQFF. This sequence joins TRBV19 and TRBJ2-1, with D possibly being TRBD2 (5 bases). The CDR3 totals 13 residues. Trimming removed 6 bases from V and 5 bases from J, with 11 bases in between. From germline, CDR1 is LNHDA and CDR2 SQIVND (reference sequence). The variable domain in full, with the rest retrieved from reference TRBV19 and TRBJ2-1, is DGGITQSPKYLFRKEGQNVTLSCEQNLNHDAMYWYRQDPGQGLRLIYYSQIVNDFQKGDIAEGYSVSREKKESFPLTVTSAQKNPTAFYLCASSLRADNEQFFGPGTRLTVL.